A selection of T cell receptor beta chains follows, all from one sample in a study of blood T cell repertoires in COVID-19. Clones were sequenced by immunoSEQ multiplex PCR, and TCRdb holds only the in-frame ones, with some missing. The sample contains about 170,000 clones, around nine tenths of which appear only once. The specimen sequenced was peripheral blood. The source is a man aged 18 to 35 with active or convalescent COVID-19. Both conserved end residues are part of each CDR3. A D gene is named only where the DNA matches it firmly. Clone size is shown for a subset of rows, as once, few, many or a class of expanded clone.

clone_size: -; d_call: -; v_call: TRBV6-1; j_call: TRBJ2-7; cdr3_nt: TGTGCCAGCAGTGAAGTTAGAAGCTCCTACGAGCAGTACTTC; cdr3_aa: CASSEVRSSYEQYF
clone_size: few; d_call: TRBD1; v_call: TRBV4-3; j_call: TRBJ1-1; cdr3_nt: TGCGCCAGCAGCATTCGGACAGGGCCCACTGAAGCTTTCTTT; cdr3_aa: CASSIRTGPTEAFF
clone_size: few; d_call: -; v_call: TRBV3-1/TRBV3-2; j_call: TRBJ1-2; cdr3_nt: TGTGCCAGCAGCCAAGTGGCCGTCGGAGCCTTCAAGCGCTATGGCTACACCTTC; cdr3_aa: CASSQVAVGAFKRYGYTF
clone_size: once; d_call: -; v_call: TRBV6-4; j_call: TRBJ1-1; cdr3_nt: TGTGCCAGCAGGGAACCGGGTCGAGGGTTAGGTGAAGCTTTCTTT; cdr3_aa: CASREPGRGLGEAFF
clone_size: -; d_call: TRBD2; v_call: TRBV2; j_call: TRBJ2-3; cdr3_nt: TGTGCCAGCTATGGAGTGCCTAGCGGGCATGAAGATACGCAGTATTTT; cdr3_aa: CASYGVPSGHEDTQYF
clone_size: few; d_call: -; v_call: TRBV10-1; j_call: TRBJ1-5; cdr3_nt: TGCGCCAGCAGTGAGAACGGAGATCTGAGGGAGTCGAATCAGCCCCAGCATTTT; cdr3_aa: CASSENGDLRESNQPQHF
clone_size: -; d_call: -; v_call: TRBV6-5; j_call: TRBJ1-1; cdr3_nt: TGTGCCAGCAGGGATGCGGGTGTTGTTGAAGCTTTCTTT; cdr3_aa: CASRDAGVVEAFF
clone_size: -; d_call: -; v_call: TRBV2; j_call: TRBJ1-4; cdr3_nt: TGTGCCAGCAGAGGGACACCGGGTGAAAAACTGTTTTTT; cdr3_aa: CASRGTPGEKLFF
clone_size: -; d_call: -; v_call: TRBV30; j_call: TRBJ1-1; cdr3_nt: TGTGCCTGGAGCAGAAACCTCCGGGAAGAAGCTTTCTTT; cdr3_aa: CAWSRNLREEAFF
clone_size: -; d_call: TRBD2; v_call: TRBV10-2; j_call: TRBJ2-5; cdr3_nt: TGCGCCAGCGCACCCGGGACTAGCGGGGGGGTGGAGACCCAGTACTTC; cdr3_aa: CASAPGTSGGVETQYF
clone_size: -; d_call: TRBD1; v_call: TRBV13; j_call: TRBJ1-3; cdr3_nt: TGTGCCAGCAGCTTAGCCAACCGCCGGGACAGGGACTCTGGAAACACCATATATTTT; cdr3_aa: CASSLANRRDRDSGNTIYF
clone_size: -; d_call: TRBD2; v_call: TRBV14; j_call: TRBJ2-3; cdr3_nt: TGTGCCAGCAGCCTGGCGGGGGCAGATACGCAGTATTTT; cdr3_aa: CASSLAGADTQYF
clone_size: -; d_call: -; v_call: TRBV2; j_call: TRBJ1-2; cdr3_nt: TGTGCCAGCAGTCAAAAATTTGGCTACACCTTC; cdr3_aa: CASSQKFGYTF
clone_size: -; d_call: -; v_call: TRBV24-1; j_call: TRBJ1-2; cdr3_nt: TGTGCCGTCAGCGGAGGGATGGGTTCCTACACCTTC; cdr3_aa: CAVSGGMGSYTF
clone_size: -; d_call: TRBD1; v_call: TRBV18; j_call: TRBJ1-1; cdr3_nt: TGTGCCAGCTCACCGATCAGGGGGATGAACACTGAAGCTTTCTTT; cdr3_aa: CASSPIRGMNTEAFF
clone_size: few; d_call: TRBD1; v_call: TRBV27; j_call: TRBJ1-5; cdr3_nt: TGTGCCAGCAGTTTAACAGTGACAGGGAATCAGCCCCAGCATTTT; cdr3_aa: CASSLTVTGNQPQHF
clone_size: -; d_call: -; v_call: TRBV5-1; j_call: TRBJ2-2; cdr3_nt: TGCGCCAGCAGCTTGGCCCGAGCGAACACCGGGGAGCTGTTTTTT; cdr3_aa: CASSLARANTGELFF
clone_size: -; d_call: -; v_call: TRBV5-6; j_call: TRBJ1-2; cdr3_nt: TGTGCCAGCAGCTTGACAGGGAGCAACTATGGCTACACCTTC; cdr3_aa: CASSLTGSNYGYTF
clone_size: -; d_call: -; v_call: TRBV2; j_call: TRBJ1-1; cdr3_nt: TGTGCCAGCAGTGAAGATCCAGGGGTAATGAACACTGAAGCTTTCTTT; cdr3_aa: CASSEDPGVMNTEAFF
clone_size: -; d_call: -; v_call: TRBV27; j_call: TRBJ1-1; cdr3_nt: TGTGCCAGCAAAACTCCCCTGGGGGGACTCAACACTGAAGCTTTCTTT; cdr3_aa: CASKTPLGGLNTEAFF
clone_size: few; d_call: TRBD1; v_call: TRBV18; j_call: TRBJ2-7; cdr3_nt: TGTGCCAGCTCAGCGACCATTGACAGGGTAGGAGAGCAGTACTTC; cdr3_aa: CASSATIDRVGEQYF
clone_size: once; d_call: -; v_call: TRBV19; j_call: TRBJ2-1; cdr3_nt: TGTGCCAGTAGTATAGATTTCCGGGAGCAGTTCTTC; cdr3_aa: CASSIDFREQFF
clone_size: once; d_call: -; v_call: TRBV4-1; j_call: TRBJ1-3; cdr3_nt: TGCGCCAGCAGCCAAGATCACTGGGCCCGGGACTCTGGAAACACCATATATTTT; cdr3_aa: CASSQDHWARDSGNTIYF
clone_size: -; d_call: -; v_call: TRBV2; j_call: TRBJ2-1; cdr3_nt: TGTGCCAGCCGCTATAGGCCCACAGGGAGTGCCTACAATGAGCAGTTCTTC; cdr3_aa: CASRYRPTGSAYNEQFF
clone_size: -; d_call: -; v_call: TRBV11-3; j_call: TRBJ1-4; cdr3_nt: TGTGCCAGCAGCTCCTTTCCGGCGGCGCCTAATGAAAAACTGTTTTTT; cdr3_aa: CASSSFPAAPNEKLFF
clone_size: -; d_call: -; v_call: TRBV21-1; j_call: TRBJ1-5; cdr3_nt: TGTGCCAGTAAGCCTCCGGGACAGAGGGGTTCGGGCAATCAGCCCCAGCATTTT; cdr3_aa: CASKPPGQRGSGNQPQHF
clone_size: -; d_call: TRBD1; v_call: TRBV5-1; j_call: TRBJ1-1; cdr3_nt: TGCGCCAGCAGCACGGGACAGACCACTGAAGCTTTCTTT; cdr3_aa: CASSTGQTTEAFF
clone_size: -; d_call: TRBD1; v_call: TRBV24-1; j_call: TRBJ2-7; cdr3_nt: TGTGCCACCAGTGACTCGACAGGGAGCTCCTACGAGCAGTACTTC; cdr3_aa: CATSDSTGSSYEQYF
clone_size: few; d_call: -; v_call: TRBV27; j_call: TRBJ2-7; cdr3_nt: TGTGCCAGCAGCCCAGGACTTGTGGGTAGTTCCGAGCAGTACTTC; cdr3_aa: CASSPGLVGSSEQYF
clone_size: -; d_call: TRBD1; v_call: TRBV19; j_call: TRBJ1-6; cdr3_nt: TGTGCCAGTAGTATTGGGGGACAGGGGGAATATAATTCACCCCTCCACTTT; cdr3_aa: CASSIGGQGEYNSPLHF
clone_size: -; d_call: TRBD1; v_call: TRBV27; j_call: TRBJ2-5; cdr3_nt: TGTGCCAGCAGTCCGTCCACGCGACAGGGGAGTTTGGAGACCCAGTACTTC; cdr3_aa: CASSPSTRQGSLETQYF
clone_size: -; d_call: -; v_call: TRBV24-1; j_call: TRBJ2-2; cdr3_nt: TGTGCCACCAGTGCGCCAGGGAATCTGGGGGAGCTGTTTTTT; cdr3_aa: CATSAPGNLGELFF
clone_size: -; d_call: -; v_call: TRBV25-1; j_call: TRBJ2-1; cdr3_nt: TGTGCCAGCAGTGCCCGCGATGAGCAGTTCTTC; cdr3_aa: CASSARDEQFF
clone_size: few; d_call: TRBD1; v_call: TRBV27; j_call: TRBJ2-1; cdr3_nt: TGTGCCAGCAGCCGGACAGGGTACAATGAGCAGTTCTTC; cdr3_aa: CASSRTGYNEQFF
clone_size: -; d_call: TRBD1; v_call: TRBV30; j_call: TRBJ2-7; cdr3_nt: TGTGCCTGGAGCGCCCAGAGGGACAGGACCTACGAGCAGTACTTC; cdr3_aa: CAWSAQRDRTYEQYF
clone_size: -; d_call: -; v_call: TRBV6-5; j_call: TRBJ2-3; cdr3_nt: TGTGCCAGCAGACCCGATCTCTACTACACAGATACGCAGTATTTT; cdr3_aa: CASRPDLYYTDTQYF
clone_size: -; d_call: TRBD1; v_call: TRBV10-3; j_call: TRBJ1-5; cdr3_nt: TGTGCCATCAGTGGACAGGGAAGTCAGCCCCAGCATTTT; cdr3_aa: CAISGQGSQPQHF
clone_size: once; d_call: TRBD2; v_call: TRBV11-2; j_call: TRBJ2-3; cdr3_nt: TGTGCCAGCAGCCGCCAGACTAGCGGGACCGGAGATACGCAGTATTTT; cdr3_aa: CASSRQTSGTGDTQYF
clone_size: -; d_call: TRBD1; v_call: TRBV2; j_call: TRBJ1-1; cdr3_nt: TGTGCCAGCACCCCTGTGGGACAGGGGAACACTGAAGCTTTCTTT; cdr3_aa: CASTPVGQGNTEAFF
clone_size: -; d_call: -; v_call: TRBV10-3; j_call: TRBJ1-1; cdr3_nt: TGTGCCATCAGTGAACAGGGAAATTGGATGAACACTGAAGCTTTCTTT; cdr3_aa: CAISEQGNWMNTEAFF
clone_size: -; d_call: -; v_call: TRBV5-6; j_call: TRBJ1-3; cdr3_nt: TGTGCCAGCAGCTTGGAGGGCGGAGGCTCTGGAAACACCATATATTTT; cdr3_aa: CASSLEGGGSGNTIYF
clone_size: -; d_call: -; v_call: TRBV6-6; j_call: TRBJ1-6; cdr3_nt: TGTGCCAGCAGCCCAGGGTATAATTCACCCCTCCACTTT; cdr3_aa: CASSPGYNSPLHF
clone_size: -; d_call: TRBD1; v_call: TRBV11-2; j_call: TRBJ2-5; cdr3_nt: TGTGCCAGCAGTTTCGACAGGGGAAAGACCCAGTACTTC; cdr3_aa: CASSFDRGKTQYF
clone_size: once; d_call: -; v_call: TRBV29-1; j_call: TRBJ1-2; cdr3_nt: TGCAGCGTTGGACAGGGCTACACCTTC; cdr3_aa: CSVGQGYTF
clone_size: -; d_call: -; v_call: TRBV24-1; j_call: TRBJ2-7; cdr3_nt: TGTGCCACCAGTGACAGGACTCTTCCCTACGAGCAGTACTTC; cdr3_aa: CATSDRTLPYEQYF
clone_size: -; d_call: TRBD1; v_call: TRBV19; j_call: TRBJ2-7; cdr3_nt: TGTGCCAGTAGCCCAAGCCGGGACAGGAACTACGAGCAGTACTTC; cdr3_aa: CASSPSRDRNYEQYF
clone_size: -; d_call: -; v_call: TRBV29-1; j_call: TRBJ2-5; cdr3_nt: TGCAGCGCGCTGACAGAGCAAGAGACCCAGTACTTC; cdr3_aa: CSALTEQETQYF
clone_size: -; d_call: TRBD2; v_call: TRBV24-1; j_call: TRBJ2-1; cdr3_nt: TGTGCCACCAGTTTCGCTGCTGGGACTAGCGTTGAGCAGTTCTTC; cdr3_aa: CATSFAAGTSVEQFF
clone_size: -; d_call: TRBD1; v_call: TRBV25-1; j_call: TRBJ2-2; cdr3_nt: TGTGCCAGCAGTGACCCCGGGACAGAGAACACCGGGGAGCTGTTTTTT; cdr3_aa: CASSDPGTENTGELFF
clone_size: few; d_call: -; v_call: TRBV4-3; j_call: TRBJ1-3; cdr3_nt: TGCGCCAGCAGCCAAGATCTAGTTGGGACAACCTCTGGAAACACCATATATTTT; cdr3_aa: CASSQDLVGTTSGNTIYF
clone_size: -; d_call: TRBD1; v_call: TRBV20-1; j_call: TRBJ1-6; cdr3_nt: TGCAGTGCTAGTGGACCGGGACAGGCCGATAATTCACCCCTCCACTTT; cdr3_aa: CSASGPGQADNSPLHF
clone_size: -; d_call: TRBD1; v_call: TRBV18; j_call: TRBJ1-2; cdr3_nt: TGTGCCAGCTCAGAGGGACAGGGCAACTATGGCTACACCTTC; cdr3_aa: CASSEGQGNYGYTF
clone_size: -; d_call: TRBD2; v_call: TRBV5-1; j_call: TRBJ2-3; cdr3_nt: TGCGCCAGCACTGGGGAGGGGCTAGGTACGCAGTATTTT; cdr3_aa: CASTGEGLGTQYF